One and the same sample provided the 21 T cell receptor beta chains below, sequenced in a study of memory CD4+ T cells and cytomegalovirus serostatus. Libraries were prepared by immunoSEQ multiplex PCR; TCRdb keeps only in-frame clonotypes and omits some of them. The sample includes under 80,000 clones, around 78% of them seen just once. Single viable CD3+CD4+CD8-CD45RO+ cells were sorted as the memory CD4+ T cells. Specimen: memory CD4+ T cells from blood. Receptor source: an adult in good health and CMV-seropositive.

CDR3 residues: CASSFPGTYEQYF. CDR3 DNA: TGTGCCAGCAGCTTTCCGGGAACCTACGAGCAGTACTTC. V is TRBV5-4 and J is TRBJ2-7; perhaps TRBD2 as D (5 bases). CDR1 and CDR2 from the germline V gene are SGHNT and YYREEE (reference sequence). The CDR3 totals 13 residues. Trimming left V 2 bases short and J 2 bases short, with 8 bases between.

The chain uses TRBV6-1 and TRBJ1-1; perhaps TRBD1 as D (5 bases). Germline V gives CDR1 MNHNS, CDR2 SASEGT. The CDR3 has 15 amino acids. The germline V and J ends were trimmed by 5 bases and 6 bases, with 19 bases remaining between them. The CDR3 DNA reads TGTGCCAGCAGTCCAGAGGGTGCAGGGAGGGCTGAAGCTTTCTTT. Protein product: CASSPEGAGRAEAFF.

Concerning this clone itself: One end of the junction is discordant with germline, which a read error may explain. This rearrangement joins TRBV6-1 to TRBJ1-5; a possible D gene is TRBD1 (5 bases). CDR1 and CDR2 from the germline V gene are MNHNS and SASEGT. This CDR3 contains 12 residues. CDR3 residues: CASSGQTDYLLF. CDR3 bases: TGTGCCAGCAGTGGACAGACGGACTACCTTTTATTT.

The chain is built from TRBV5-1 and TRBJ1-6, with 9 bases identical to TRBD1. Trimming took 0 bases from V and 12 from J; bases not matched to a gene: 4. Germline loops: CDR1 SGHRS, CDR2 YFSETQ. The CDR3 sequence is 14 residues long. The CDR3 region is CASSLEQGAGPLHF. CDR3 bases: TGCGCCAGCAGCTTGGAACAGGGGGCTGGACCCCTCCACTTT.

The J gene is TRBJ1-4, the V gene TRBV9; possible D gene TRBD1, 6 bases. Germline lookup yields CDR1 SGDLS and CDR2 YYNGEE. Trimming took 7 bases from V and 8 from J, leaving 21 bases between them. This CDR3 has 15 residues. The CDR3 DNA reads TGTGCCAGCGCCCGAGGGGGGGGGAGAGAAGAAAAACTGTTTTTT. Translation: CASARGGGREEKLFF.

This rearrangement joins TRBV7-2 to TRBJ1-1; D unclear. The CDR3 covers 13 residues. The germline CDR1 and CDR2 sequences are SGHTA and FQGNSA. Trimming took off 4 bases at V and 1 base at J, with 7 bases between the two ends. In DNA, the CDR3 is TGTGCCAGCAGCTCCCACAAGAACACTGAAGCTTTCTTT. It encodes CASSSHKNTEAFF.

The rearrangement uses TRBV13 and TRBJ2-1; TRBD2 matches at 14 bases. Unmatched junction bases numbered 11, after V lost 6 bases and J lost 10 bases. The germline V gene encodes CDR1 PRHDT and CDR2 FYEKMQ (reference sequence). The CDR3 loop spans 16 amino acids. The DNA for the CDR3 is TGTGCCAGCAGACGACTAGCGGGAGGGCCGCATTCCGAGCAGTTCTTC. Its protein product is CASRRLAGGPHSEQFF.

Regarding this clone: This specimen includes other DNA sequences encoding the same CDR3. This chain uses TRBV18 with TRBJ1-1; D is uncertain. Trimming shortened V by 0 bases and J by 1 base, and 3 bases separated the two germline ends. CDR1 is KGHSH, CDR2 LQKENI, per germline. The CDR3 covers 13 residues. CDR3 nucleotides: TGTGCCAGCTCACCACCAGGGAACACTGAAGCTTTCTTT. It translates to CASSPPGNTEAFF.

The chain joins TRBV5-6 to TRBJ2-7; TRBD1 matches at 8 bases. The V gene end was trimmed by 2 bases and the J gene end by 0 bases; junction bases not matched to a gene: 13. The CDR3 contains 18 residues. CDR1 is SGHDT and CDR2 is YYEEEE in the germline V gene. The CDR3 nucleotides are TGTGCCAGCAGCTTTATCCCTTTCGTAGGACAGGGCTCCTACGAGCAGTACTTC. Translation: CASSFIPFVGQGSYEQYF.

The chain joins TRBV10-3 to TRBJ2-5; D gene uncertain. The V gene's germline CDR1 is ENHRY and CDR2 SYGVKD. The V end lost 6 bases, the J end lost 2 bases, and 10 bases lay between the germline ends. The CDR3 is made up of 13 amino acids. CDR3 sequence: CAIRAGRQETQYF. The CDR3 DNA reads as TGTGCCATCAGGGCAGGCAGACAAGAGACCCAGTACTTC.

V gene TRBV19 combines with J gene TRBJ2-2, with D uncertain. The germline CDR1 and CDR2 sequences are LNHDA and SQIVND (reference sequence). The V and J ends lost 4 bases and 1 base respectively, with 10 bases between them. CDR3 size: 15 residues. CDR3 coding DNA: TGTGCCAGTAGTACGCAACTGGGGAACACCGGGGAGCTGTTTTTT. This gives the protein CASSTQLGNTGELFF. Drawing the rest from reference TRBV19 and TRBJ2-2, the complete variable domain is DGGITQSPKYLFRKEGQNVTLSCEQNLNHDAMYWYRQDPGQGLRLIYYSQIVNDFQKGDIAEGYSVSREKKESFPLTVTSAQKNPTAFYLCASSTQLGNTGELFFGEGSRLTVL.

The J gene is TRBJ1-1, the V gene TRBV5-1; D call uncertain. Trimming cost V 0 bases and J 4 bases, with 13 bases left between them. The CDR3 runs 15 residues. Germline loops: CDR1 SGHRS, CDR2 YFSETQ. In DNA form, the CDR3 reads TGCGCCAGCAGCTTGGCCGAAGGACGGCCCACTGAAGCTTTCTTT. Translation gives CASSLAEGRPTEAFF.

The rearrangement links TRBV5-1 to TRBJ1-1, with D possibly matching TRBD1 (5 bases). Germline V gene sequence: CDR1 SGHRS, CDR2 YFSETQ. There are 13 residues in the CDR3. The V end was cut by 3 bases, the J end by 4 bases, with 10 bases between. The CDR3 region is CASSSPGTTEAFF. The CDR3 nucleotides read TGCGCCAGCAGCTCCCCAGGGACCACTGAAGCTTTCTTT. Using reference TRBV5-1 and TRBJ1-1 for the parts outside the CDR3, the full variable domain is KAGVTQTPRYLIKTRGQQVTLSCSPISGHRSVSWYQQTPGQGLQFLFEYFSETQRNKGNFPGRFSGRQFSNSRSEMNVSTLELGDSALYLCASSSPGTTEAFFGQGTRLTVV.

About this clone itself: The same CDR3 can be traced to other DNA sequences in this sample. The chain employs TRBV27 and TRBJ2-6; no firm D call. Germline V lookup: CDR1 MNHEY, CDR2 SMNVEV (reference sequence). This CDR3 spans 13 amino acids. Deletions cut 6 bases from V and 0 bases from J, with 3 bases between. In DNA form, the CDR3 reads TGTGCCAGCAGCTTCTCTGGGGCCAACGTCCTGACTTTC. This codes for CASSFSGANVLTF. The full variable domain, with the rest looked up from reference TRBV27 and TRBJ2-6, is EAQVTQNPRYLITVTGKKLTVTCSQNMNHEYMSWYRQDPGLGLRQIYYSMNVEVTDKGDVPEGYKVSRKEKRNFPLILESPSPNQTSLYFCASSFSGANVLTFGAGSRLTVL.

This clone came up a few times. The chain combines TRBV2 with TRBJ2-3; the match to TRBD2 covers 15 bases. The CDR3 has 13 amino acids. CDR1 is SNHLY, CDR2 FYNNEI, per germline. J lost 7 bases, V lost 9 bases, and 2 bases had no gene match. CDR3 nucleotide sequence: TGTGCCAGGGGACTAGCGGGGGGTTATACGCAGTATTTT. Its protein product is CARGLAGGYTQYF.

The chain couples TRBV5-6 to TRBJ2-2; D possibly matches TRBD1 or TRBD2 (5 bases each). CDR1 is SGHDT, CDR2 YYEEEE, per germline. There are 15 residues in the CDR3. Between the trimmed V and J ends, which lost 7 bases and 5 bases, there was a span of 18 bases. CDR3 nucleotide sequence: TGTGCCAGCGTTCGTGGGGACGCAGGAACCGGGGAGCTGTTTTTT. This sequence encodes CASVRGDAGTGELFF.

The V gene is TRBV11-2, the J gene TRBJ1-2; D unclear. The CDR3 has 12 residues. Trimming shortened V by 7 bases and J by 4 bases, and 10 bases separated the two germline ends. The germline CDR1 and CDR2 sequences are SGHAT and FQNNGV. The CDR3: CASTQSPYGYTF. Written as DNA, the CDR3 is TGTGCCAGCACCCAGAGCCCCTATGGCTACACCTTC.

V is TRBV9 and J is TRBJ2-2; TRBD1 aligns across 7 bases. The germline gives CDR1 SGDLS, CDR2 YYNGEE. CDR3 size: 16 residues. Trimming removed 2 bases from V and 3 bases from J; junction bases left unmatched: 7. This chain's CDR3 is CASSVAPGGHTGELFF. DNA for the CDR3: TGTGCCAGCAGCGTGGCCCCAGGGGGACACACCGGGGAGCTGTTTTTT.

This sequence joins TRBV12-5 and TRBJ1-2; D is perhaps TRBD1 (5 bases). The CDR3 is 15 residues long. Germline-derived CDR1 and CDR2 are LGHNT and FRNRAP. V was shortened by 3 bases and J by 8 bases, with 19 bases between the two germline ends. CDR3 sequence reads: CASGFLGRQATGYTF. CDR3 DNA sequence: TGTGCTAGTGGTTTTTTGGGACGGCAAGCAACGGGCTACACCTTC.

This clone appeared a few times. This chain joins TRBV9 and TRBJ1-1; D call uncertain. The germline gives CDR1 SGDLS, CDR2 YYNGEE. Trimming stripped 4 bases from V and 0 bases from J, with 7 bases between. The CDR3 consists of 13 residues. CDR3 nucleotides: TGTGCCAGCAGCTATGGCGTGAACACTGAAGCTTTCTTT. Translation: CASSYGVNTEAFF.

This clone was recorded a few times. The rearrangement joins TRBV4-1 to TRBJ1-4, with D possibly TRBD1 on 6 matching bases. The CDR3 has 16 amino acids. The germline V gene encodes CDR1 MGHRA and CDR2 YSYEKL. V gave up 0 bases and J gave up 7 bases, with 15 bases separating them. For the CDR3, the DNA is TGCGCCAGCAGCCAAGATGAGGGACAAGGGGGTGAAAAACTGTTTTTT. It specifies CASSQDEGQGGEKLFF.